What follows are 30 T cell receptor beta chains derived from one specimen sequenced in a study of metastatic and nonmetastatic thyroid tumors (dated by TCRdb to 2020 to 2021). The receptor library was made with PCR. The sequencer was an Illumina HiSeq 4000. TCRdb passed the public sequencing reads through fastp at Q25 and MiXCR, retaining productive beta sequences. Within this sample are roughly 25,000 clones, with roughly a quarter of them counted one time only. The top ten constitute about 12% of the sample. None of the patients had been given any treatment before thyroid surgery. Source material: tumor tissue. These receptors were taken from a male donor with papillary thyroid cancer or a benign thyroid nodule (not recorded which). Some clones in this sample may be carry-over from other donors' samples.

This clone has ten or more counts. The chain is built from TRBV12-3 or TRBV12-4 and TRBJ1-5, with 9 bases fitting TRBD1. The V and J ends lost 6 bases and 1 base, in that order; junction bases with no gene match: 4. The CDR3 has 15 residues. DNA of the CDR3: TGTGCCAGCAGCCGGACAGGGGCCAGCAATCAGCCCCAGCATTTT. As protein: CASSRTGASNQPQHF.

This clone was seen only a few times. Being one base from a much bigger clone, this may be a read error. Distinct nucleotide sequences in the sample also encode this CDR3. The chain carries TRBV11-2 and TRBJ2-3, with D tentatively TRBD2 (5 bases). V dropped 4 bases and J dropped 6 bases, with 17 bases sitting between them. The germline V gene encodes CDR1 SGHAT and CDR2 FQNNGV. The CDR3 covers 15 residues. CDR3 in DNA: TGTGCCAGCAGCTCAGAAACTGGACTTACGGATACGCAGTATTTT. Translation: CASSSETGLTDTQYF.

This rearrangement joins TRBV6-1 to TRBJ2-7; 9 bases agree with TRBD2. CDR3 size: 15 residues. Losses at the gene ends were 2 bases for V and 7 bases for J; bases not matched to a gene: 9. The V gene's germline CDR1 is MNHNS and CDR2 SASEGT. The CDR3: CASSEFAGGPGEQYF. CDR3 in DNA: TGTGCCAGCAGTGAATTTGCGGGAGGGCCTGGGGAGCAGTACTTC.

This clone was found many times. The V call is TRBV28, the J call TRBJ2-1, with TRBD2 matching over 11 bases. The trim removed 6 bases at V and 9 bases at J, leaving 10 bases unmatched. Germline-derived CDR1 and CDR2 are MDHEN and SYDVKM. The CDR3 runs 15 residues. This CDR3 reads CASRRTSGSRSEQFF. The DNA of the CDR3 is TGTGCCAGCAGGCGAACTAGCGGGAGTAGGAGTGAGCAGTTCTTC. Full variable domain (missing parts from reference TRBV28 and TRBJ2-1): DVKVTQSSRYLVKRTGEKVFLECVQDMDHENMFWYRQDPGLGLRLIYFSYDVKMKEKGDIPEGYSVSREKKERFSLILESASTNQTSMYLCASRRTSGSRSEQFFGPGTRLTVL.

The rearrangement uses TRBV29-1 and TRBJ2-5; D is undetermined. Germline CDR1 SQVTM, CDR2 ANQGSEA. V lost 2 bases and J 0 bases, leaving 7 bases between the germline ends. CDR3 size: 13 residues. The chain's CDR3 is CSVERTDQETQYF. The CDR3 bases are TGCAGCGTTGAAAGAACGGACCAAGAGACCCAGTACTTC.

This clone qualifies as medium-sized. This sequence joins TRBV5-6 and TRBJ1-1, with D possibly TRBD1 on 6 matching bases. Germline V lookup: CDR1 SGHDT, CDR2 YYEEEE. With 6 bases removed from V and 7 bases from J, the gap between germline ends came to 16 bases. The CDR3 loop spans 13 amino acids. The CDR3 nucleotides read TGTGCCAGCATGAGGTTTGGGGGCAGTGAAGCTTTCTTT. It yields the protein CASMRFGGSEAFF. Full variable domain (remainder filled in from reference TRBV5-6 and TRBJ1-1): DAGVTQSPTHLIKTRGQQVTLRCSPKSGHDTVSWYQQALGQGPQFIFQYYEEEERQRGNFPDRFSGHQFPNYSSELNVNALLLGDSALYLCASMRFGGSEAFFGQGTRLTVV.

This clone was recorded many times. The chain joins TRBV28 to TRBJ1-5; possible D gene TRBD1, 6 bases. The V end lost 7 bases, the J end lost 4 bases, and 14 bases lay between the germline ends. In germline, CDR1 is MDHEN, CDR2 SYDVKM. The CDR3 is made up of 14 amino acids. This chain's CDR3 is CASTETGSNQPQHF. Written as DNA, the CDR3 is TGTGCCAGCACCGAGACAGGTTCTAATCAGCCCCAGCATTTT.

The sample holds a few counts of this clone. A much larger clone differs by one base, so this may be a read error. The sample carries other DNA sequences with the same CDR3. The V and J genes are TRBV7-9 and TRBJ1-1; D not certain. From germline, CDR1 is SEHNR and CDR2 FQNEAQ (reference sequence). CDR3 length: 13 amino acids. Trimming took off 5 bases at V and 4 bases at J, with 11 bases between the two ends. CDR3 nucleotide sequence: TGTGCCAGCAGCCCCGGTGGTGCCACTGAAGCTTTCTTT. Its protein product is CASSPGGATEAFF.

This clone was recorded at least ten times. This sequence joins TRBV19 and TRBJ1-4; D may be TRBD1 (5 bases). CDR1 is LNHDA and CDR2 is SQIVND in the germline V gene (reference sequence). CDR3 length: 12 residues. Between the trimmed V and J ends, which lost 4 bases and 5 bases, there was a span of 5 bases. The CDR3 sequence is CASSRQNEKLFF. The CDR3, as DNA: TGTGCCAGTAGTAGACAGAATGAAAAACTGTTTTTT.

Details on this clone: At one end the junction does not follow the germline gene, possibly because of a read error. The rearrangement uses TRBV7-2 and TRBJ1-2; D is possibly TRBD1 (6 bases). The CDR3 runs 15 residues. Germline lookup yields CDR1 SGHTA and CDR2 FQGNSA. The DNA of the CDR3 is TGTGACAGCAGCTTAGGGGGACGGGGGCCCTATGGCTACACCTTC. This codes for CDSSLGGRGPYGYTF.

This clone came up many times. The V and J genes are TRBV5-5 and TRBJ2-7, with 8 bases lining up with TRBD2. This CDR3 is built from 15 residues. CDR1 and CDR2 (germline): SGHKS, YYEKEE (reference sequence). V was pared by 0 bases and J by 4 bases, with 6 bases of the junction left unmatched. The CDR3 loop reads CASSLAASGLYEQYF. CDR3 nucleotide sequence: TGTGCCAGCAGCTTGGCGGCTAGCGGGTTATACGAGCAGTACTTC.

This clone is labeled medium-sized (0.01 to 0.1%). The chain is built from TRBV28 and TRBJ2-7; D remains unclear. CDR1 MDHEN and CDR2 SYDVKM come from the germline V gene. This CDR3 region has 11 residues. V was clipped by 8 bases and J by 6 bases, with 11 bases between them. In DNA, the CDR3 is TGTGCCAGCGGAACAGTTTCCGAGCAGTACTTC. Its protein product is CASGTVSEQYF.

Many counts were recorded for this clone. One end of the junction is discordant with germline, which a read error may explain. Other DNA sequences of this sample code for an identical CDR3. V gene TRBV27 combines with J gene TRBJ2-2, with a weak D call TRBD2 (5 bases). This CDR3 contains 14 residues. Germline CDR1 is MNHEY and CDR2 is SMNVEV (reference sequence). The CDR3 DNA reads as TGTGCCAGCAGTCTTACAACTAAGACCGGGGAGCTGTTCTTT. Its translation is CASSLTTKTGELFF.

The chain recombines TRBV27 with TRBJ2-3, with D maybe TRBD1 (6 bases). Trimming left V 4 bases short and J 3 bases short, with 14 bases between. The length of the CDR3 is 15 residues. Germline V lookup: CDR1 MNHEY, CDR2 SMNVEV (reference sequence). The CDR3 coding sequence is TGTGCCAGCAGTTGGAGGACAGTGGGTACAGATACGCAGTATTTT. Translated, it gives CASSWRTVGTDTQYF.

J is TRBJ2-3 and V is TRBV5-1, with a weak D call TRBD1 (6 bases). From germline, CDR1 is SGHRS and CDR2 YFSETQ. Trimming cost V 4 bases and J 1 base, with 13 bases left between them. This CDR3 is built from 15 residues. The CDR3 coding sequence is TGCGCCAGCAGCCCAAGGGGGATTGGCACAGATACGCAGTATTTT. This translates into CASSPRGIGTDTQYF.

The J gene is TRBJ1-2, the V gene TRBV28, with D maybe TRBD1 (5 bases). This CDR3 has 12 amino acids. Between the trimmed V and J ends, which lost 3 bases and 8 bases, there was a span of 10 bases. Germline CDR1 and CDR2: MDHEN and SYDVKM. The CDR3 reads CASSFAGLGYTF. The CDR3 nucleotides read TGTGCCAGCAGTTTCGCAGGGCTCGGCTACACCTTC.

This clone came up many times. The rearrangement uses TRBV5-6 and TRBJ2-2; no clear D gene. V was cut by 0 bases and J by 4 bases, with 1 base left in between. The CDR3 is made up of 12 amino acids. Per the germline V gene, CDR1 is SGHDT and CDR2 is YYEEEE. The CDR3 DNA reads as TGTGCCAGCAGCTTGGCCACCGGGGAGCTGTTTTTT. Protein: CASSLATGELFF.

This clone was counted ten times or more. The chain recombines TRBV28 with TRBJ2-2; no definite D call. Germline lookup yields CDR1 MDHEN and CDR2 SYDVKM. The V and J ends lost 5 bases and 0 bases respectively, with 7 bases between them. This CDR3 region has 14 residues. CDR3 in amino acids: CASSVLPNTGELFF. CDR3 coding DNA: TGTGCCAGCAGTGTCCTCCCGAACACCGGGGAGCTGTTTTTT.

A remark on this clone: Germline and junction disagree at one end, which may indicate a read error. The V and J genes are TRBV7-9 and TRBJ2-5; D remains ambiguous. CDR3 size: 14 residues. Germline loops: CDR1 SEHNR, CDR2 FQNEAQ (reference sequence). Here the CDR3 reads CAISLSRCFETQYF. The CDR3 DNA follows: TGTGCCATCAGCTTAAGCAGGTGTTTTGAGACCCAGTACTTC.

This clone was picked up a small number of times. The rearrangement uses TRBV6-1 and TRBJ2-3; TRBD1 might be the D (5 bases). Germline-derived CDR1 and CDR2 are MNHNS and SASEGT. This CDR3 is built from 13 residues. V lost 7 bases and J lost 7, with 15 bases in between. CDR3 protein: CASMPGRRYTQYF. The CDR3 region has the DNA TGTGCCAGCATGCCAGGGCGTAGATATACGCAGTATTTT.

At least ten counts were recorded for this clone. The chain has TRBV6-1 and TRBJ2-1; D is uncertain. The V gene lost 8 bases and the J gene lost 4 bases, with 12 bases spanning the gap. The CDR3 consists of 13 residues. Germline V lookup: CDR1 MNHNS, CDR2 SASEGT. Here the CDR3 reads CASGLGIYNEQFF. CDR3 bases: TGTGCCAGCGGCCTGGGGATTTACAATGAGCAGTTCTTC.

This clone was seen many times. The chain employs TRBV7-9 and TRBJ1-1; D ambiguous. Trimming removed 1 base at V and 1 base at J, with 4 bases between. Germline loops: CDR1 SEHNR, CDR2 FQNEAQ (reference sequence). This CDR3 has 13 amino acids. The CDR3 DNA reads TGTGCCAGCAGCTTAGTAGAGAACACTGAAGCTTTCTTT. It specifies CASSLVENTEAFF.

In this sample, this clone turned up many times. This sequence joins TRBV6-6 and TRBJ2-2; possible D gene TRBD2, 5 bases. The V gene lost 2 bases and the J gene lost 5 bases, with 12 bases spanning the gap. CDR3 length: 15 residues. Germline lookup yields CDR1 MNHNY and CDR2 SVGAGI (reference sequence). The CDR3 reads CASSYLGVTTGELFF. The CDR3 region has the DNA TGTGCCAGCAGTTACCTCGGGGTGACAACCGGGGAGCTGTTTTTT.

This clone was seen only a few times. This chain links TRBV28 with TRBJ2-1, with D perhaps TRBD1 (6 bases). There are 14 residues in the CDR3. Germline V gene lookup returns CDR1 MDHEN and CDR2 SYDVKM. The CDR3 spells CVTRQAPYYNEQFF. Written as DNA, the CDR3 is TGTGTCACTCGACAGGCGCCCTACTACAATGAGCAGTTCTTC. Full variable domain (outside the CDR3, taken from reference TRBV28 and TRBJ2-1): DVKVTQSSRYLVKRTGEKVFLECVQDMDHENMFWYRQDPGLGLRLIYFSYDVKMKEKGDIPEGYSVSREKKERFSLILESASTNQTSMYLCVTRQAPYYNEQFFGPGTRLTVL.

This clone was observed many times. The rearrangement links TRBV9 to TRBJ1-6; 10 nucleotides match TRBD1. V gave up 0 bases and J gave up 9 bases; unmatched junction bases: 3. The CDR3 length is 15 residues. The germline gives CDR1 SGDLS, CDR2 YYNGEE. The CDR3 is CASSVGTGGSSPLHF. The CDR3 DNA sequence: TGTGCCAGCAGCGTAGGGACAGGGGGGAGTTCACCCCTCCACTTT. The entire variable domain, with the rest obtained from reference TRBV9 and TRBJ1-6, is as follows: DSGVTQTPKHLITATGQRVTLRCSPRSGDLSVYWYQQSLDQGLQFLIQYYNGEERAKGNILERFSAQQFPDLHSELNLSSLELGDSALYFCASSVGTGGSSPLHFGNGTRLTVT.

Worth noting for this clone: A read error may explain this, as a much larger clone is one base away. CDR3 region: CASSWTEVNSPLNF. The CDR3 DNA reads as TGCGCCAGCAGCTGGACAGAAGTTAATTCACCCCTCAACTTT. This chain joins TRBV5-1 and TRBJ1-6; D possibly corresponds to TRBD1 (6 bases). CDR1 is SGHRS, CDR2 YFSETQ, per germline. This CDR3 region has 14 residues.

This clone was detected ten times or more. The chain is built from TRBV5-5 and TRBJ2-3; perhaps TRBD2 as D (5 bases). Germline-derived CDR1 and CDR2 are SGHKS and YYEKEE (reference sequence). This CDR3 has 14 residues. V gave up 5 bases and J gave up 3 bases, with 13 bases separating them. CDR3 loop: CASSQSVATDTQYF. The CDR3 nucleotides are TGTGCCAGCAGTCAGAGCGTAGCGACAGATACGCAGTATTTT.

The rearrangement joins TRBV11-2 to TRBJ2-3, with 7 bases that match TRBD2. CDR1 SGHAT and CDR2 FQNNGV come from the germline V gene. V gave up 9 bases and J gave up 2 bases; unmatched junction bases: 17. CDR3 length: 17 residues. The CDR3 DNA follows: TGTGCCAGAAGCGCCTGGGGCGCGGGAGCCTCCACAGATACGCAGTATTTT. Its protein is CARSAWGAGASTDTQYF.

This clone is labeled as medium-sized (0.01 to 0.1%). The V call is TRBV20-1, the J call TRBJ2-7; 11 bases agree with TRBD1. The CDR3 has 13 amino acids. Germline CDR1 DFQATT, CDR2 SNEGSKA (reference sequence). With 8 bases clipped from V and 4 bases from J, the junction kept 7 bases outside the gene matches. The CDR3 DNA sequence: TGCAGTACCGGGACAGGGGGATCATACGAGCAGTACTTC. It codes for CSTGTGGSYEQYF.

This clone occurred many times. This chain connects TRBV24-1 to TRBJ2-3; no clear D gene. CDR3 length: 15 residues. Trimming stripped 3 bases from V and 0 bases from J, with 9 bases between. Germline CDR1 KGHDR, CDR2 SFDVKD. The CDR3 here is CATSDLGISTDTQYF. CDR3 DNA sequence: TGTGCCACCAGTGATCTGGGCATCAGCACAGATACGCAGTATTTT.